This T cell receptor beta chain was captured by sequencing in a study of T-cell reconstitution after alpha-beta-depleted transplantation in children. Whole-study findings and limits: At one year after transplant, newly produced T cells mostly accounted for T-cell counts and diversity. Elevated TCRbeta diversity at day 60 was traced, in some patients, to surviving recipient T cells and thymic progenitors. About two months after transplant, alpha-beta T cells reportedly came from several hundred expanded graft clones.

Unique molecular identifiers were incorporated during preparation of the TCRbeta library. TCRdb ran MiXCR on the PCR reads and lists one entry per CDR3 protein. The table includes 500,000 to 650,000 distinct CDR3 sequences, approximately 10% detected once. This clonotype was observed a handful of times. Its antigen is not identified. The origin of this receptor is a female patient aged 2-10 years who had a stem cell transplant for aplastic anemia, so the T cells may come from the graft donor. This material consisted of PBMCs, mostly from graft donor cells, taken 180 days after TCRalphabeta/CD19-depleted stem cell transplant.

CDR3 sequence (DNA): TGTGCCAGCTCAACGGGACAGGCAAATGAGCAGTTCTTC. Residues: CASSTGQANEQFF. The V gene is TRBV18, the J gene TRBJ2-1; 8 positions agree with TRBD1. V lost 5 bases and J lost 7; bases outside the gene matches: 4. CDR3 size: 13 residues. Germline V CDR1 and CDR2: KGHSH, LQKENI. Variable domain in full (rest from reference TRBV18 and TRBJ2-1): NAGVMQNPRHLVRRRGQEARLRCSPMKGHSHVYWYRQLPEEGLKFMVYLQKENIIDESGMPKERFSAEFPKEGPSILRIQQVVRGDSAAYFCASSTGQANEQFFGPGTRLTVL.